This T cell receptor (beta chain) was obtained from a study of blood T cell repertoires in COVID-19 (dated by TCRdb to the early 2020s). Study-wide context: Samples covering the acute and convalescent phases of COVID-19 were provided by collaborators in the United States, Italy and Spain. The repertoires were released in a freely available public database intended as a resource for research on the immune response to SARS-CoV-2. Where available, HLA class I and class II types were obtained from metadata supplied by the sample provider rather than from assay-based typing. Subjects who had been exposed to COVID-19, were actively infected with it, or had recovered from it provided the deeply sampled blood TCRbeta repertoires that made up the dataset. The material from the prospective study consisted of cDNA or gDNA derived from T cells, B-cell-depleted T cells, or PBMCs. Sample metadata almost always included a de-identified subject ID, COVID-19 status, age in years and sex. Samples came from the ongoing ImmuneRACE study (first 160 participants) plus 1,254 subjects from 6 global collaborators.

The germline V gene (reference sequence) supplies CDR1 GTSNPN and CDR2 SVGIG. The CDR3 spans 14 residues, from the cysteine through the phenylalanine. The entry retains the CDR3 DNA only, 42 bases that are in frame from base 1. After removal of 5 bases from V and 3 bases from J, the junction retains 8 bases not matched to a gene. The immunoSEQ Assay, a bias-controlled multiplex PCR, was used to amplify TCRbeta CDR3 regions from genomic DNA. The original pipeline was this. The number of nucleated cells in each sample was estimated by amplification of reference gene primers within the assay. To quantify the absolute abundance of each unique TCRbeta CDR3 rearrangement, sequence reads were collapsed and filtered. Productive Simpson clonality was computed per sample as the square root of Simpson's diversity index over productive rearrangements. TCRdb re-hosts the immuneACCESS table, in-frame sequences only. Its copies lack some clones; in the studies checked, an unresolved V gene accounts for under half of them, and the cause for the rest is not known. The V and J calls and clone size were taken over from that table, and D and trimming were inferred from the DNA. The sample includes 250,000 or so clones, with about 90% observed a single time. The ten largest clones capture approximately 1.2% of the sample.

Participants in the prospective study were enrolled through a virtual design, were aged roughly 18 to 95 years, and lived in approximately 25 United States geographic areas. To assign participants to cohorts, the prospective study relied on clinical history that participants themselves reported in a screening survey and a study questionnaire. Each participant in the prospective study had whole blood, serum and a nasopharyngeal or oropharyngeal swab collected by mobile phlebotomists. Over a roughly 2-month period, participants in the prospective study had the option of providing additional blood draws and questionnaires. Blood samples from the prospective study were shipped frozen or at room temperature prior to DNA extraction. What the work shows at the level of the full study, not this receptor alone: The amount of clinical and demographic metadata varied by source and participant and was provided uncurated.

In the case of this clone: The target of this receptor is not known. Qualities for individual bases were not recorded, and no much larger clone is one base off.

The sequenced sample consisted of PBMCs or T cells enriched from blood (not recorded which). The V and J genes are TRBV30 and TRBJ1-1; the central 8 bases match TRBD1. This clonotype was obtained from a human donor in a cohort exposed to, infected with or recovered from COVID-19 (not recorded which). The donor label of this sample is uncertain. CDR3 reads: CAWVPDRAHTEAFF. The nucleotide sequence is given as TGTGCCTGGGTCCCGGACAGGGCCCACACTGAAGCTTTCTTT.